This T cell receptor beta chain appears in the sequencing data of a study of CD8+ T cells in alopecia areata. Extracted RNA was reverse transcribed into cDNA, the sequencing template. The data were produced by immunoSEQ multiplex PCR, yet TCRdb's version contains in-frame clones alone and is incomplete. The repertoire consists of 210,000 or so clones, with 66% occurring once and the leading ten covering 1.2%. There are 15 residues in the CDR3. CDR1 and CDR2 (germline): GTSNPN, SVGIG (reference sequence). V gave up 1 base and J gave up 10 bases; unmatched junction bases: 10. Treatment given: oral pan-JAK inhibitor, 5-10 mg twice daily.

The source is a human donor with alopecia areata. The sample in question was CD4+ T cells sorted from blood, obtained at week 44, from a patient treated with tofacitinib. This sequence joins TRBV30 and TRBJ1-4; TRBD1 agrees at 9 bases. For the CDR3, the DNA is TGTGCCTGGAGTGCAAGGGGGACAGGGTTGGCAAAACTGTTTTTT. This encodes CAWSARGTGLAKLFF. The variable domain in full, with the rest retrieved from reference TRBV30 and TRBJ1-4, is SQTIHQWPATLVQPVGSPLSLECTVEGTSNPNLYWYRQAAGRGLQLLFYSVGIGQISSEVPQNLSASRPQDRQFILSSKKLLLSDSGFYLCAWSARGTGLAKLFFGSGTQLSVL.